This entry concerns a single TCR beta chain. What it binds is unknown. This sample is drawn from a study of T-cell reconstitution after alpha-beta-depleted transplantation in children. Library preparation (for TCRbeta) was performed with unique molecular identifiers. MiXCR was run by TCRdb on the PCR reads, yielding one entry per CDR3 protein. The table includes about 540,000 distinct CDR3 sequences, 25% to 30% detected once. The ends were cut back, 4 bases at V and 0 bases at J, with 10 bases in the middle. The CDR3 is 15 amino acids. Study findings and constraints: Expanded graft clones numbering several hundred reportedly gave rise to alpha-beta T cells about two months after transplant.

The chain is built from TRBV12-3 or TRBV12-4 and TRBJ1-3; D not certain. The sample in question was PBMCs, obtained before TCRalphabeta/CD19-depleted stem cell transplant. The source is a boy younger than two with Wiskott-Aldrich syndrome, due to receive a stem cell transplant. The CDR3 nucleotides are TGTGCCAGCAGTTCGAGACTTATCTCTGGAAACACCATATATTTT. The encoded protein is CASSSRLISGNTIYF.